Presented here are 26 T cell receptor beta chains from one specimen sequenced in a study of T cell repertoires in ileal Crohn's disease. Profiling relied on immunoSEQ multiplex PCR, and the TCRdb table lists in-frame clones only, not all of them. This table holds around 8,800 clones, around 76% found once. Sequencing was done on a sample of ileal tissue. These receptors came from an adult with Crohn's disease.

V gene TRBV14 combines with J gene TRBJ2-5, with 8 bases matching TRBD2. V lost 0 bases and J lost 7; bases outside the gene matches: 13. The CDR3 is made up of 17 amino acids. Germline CDR1 and CDR2: SGHDN and FVKESK. The CDR3, as DNA: TGTGCCAGCAGCCAAGACTCCAGCCCGGGGGGGGTCGGGACCCAGTACTTC. Amino acids: CASSQDSSPGGVGTQYF. The full variable domain, in which reference TRBV14 and TRBJ2-5 provide the parts outside the CDR3, is EAGVTQFPSHSVIEKGQTVTLRCDPISGHDNLYWYRRVMGKEIKFLLHFVKESKQDESGMPNNRFLAERTGGTYSTLKVQPAELEDSGVYFCASSQDSSPGGVGTQYFGPGTRLLVL.

The chain couples TRBV5-6 to TRBJ2-1, with 7 bases fitting TRBD2. This CDR3 is built from 15 residues. The V and J ends lost 5 bases and 0 bases, in that order; junction bases with no gene match: 5. The germline V gene encodes CDR1 SGHDT and CDR2 YYEEEE. This CDR3 is CASRERGRSYNEQFF. The DNA of the CDR3 is TGTGCCAGCAGAGAGCGGGGACGCTCCTACAATGAGCAGTTCTTC.

The genes are TRBV9 and TRBJ2-3; D unclear. The germline V gene encodes CDR1 SGDLS and CDR2 YYNGEE. CDR3 length: 11 amino acids. V shed 3 bases and J shed 6 bases, with 5 bases lying between them. Written as DNA, the CDR3 is TGTGCCAGCAGCGCCGGGGATACGCAGTATTTT. This gives the protein CASSAGDTQYF.

This clone was counted only a few times. This rearrangement joins TRBV4-2 to TRBJ2-3; D is unclear. This CDR3 region has 15 residues. CDR1 is LGHNA, CDR2 YNFKEQ, per germline. Trimming stripped 0 bases from V and 1 base from J, with 8 bases between. This CDR3 reads CASSQDGTGTDTQYF. The CDR3 nucleotides read TGTGCCAGCAGCCAAGACGGTACGGGCACAGATACGCAGTATTTT.

This chain connects TRBV6-5 to TRBJ1-5; D remains ambiguous. Trimming stripped 2 bases from V and 5 bases from J, with 7 bases between. From germline, CDR1 is MNHEY and CDR2 SVGAGI. The CDR3 is 13 residues long. CDR3 sequence reads: CASSYLRDQPQHF. CDR3 DNA: TGTGCCAGCAGTTACCTCCGGGATCAGCCCCAGCATTTT.

The rearrangement uses TRBV5-1 and TRBJ2-1; TRBD2 agrees at 12 bases. The V gene's germline CDR1 is SGHRS and CDR2 YFSETQ. V shed 4 bases and J 8 bases; nucleotides not matched to a gene: 7. This CDR3 has 15 residues. The CDR3 is CASSPTSGGVHEQFF. The DNA for the CDR3 is TGCGCCAGCAGCCCGACTAGCGGGGGCGTTCATGAGCAGTTCTTC.

The CDR3 sequence is CASSLAKNTEAFF. In nucleotides, the CDR3 is TGTGCCAGCAGCTTGGCAAAGAACACTGAAGCTTTCTTT. This sequence joins TRBV11-2 and TRBJ1-1, with D hard to call. Germline CDR1 and CDR2: SGHAT and FQNNGV. Trimming pared 3 bases from V and 1 base from J, leaving 6 bases between. This CDR3 has 13 residues. The whole variable domain, remainder taken from reference TRBV11-2 and TRBJ1-1, is EAGVAQSPRYKIIEKRQSVAFWCNPISGHATLYWYQQILGQGPKLLIQFQNNGVVDDSQLPKDRFSAERLKGVDSTLKIQPAKLEDSAVYLCASSLAKNTEAFFGQGTRLTVV.

The chain links TRBV7-2 to TRBJ2-5, with D tentatively TRBD2 (5 bases). The CDR3 totals 12 residues. The germline CDR1 and CDR2 sequences are SGHTA and FQGNSA. The V gene lost 5 bases and the J gene lost 5 bases, with 9 bases spanning the gap. This chain's CDR3 is CASSNTRETQYF. Here the CDR3 DNA reads TGTGCCAGCAGCAATACTAGGGAGACCCAGTACTTC.

The V and J genes are TRBV18 and TRBJ1-1; maybe TRBD1 (6 bases). This CDR3 spans 15 amino acids. Trimming left V 5 bases short and J 2 bases short, with 15 bases between. Germline V lookup: CDR1 KGHSH, CDR2 LQKENI. The CDR3 is CASSSTGVGNTEAFF. In DNA form, the CDR3 reads TGTGCCAGCTCATCGACAGGTGTGGGAAACACTGAAGCTTTCTTT.

The rearrangement uses TRBV5-1 and TRBJ2-1; 9 nucleotides line up with TRBD2. CDR3 length: 16 amino acids. CDR1 and CDR2 (germline): SGHRS, YFSETQ. J lost 10 bases, V lost 0 bases, and 11 bases had no gene match. CDR3 in amino acids: CASSLDLPAGGWEQFF. CDR3 DNA sequence: TGCGCCAGCAGCTTGGATCTCCCAGCGGGAGGCTGGGAGCAGTTCTTC.

The rearrangement uses TRBV5-8 and TRBJ2-1; TRBD1 matches 10 bases. With 0 bases clipped from V and 7 bases from J, the junction kept 4 bases outside the gene matches. Germline loops: CDR1 SGHTS, CDR2 YDEGEE. The CDR3 totals 15 residues. The CDR3 nucleotides are TGTGCCAGCAGCTTGGACCGGGACAGGGGAAATGAGCAGTTCTTC. Translated, it gives CASSLDRDRGNEQFF.

The gene calls are TRBV5-1 and TRBJ1-3; no definite D call. Germline V lookup: CDR1 SGHRS, CDR2 YFSETQ. Trimming took 0 bases from V and 0 from J, leaving 7 bases between them. The CDR3 covers 15 residues. The CDR3 region is CASSLASYSGNTIYF. The DNA for the CDR3 is TGCGCCAGCAGCTTGGCATCCTACTCTGGAAACACCATATATTTT. The complete variable domain, with remaining parts taken from reference TRBV5-1 and TRBJ1-3, reads KAGVTQTPRYLIKTRGQQVTLSCSPISGHRSVSWYQQTPGQGLQFLFEYFSETQRNKGNFPGRFSGRQFSNSRSEMNVSTLELGDSALYLCASSLASYSGNTIYFGEGSWLTVV.

V is TRBV6-6 and J is TRBJ2-7, with D perhaps TRBD1 (5 bases). CDR1 MNHNY and CDR2 SVGAGI come from the germline V gene (reference sequence). Trimming removed 7 bases from V and 7 bases from J, with 23 bases in between. This CDR3 comprises 15 residues. The CDR3 sequence is CASTITVRQLEEQYF. The CDR3 region has the DNA TGTGCCAGCACAATAACCGTCCGACAGCTGGAAGAGCAGTACTTC.

This chain connects TRBV6-1 to TRBJ1-1; the D gene is possibly TRBD1 (5 bases). This CDR3 has 14 amino acids. The V and J ends lost 7 bases and 4 bases respectively, with 16 bases between them. Germline CDR1 is MNHNS and CDR2 is SASEGT. CDR3 protein: CASTNGGVGTEAFF. CDR3 nucleotide sequence: TGTGCCAGCACCAACGGGGGGGTAGGCACTGAAGCTTTCTTT.

The CDR3 protein is CASSRLAGYEQYF. The CDR3 DNA sequence: TGTGCCAGCAGTCGGCTGGCGGGCTACGAGCAGTACTTC. The J gene is TRBJ2-7, the V gene TRBV6-4; D might be TRBD2 (5 bases). Germline V gene lookup returns CDR1 MRHNA and CDR2 SNTAGT. The CDR3 runs to 13 residues. Trimming took 5 bases from V and 3 from J, leaving 11 bases between them.

This clone has a handful of counts. Other DNA sequences in this sample translate to the same CDR3. This chain connects TRBV6-1 to TRBJ2-7; maybe TRBD1 (5 bases). This CDR3 region has 13 residues. V was shortened by 4 bases and J by 4 bases, with 11 bases between the two germline ends. CDR1 MNHNS and CDR2 SASEGT come from the germline V gene. The CDR3 DNA follows: TGTGCCAGCAGTGCCTCTCAGGGTTACGAGCAGTACTTC. It encodes CASSASQGYEQYF.

For the CDR3, the DNA is TGCGCCAGCAGCTTGAGAGGGGGCGGCGGGGAGCTGTTTTTT. This gives the protein CASSLRGGGGELFF. This chain uses TRBV5-1 with TRBJ2-2; 7 bases are a match to TRBD1. With 1 base clipped from V and 7 bases from J, the junction kept 4 bases outside the gene matches. Germline V gene lookup returns CDR1 SGHRS and CDR2 YFSETQ. The CDR3 runs 14 residues.

The rearrangement links TRBV6-1 to TRBJ1-3; D uncertain. Germline V gene lookup returns CDR1 MNHNS and CDR2 SASEGT. This CDR3 is 18 amino acids long. V was trimmed by 1 base and J by 0 bases, leaving 16 bases between them. CDR3 in amino acids: CASSEGFHQDYSGNTIYF. The DNA for the CDR3 is TGTGCCAGCAGTGAAGGATTCCATCAGGACTACTCTGGAAACACCATATATTTT.

The CDR3 coding sequence is TGTGCCAGCAGCTCCCAGGTTGGATTCACCGGGGAGCTGTTTTTT. Translation gives CASSSQVGFTGELFF. V is TRBV7-3 and J is TRBJ2-2; D remains unclear. The germline CDR1 and CDR2 sequences are SGHTA and FQGTGA. V lost 4 bases to trimming and J lost 4 bases, with 13 bases between them. The CDR3 runs 15 residues.

The chain is built from TRBV7-2 and TRBJ2-1; tentative D call: TRBD2 (6 bases). The V and J ends lost 3 bases and 0 bases respectively, with 15 bases between them. CDR1 is SGHTA, CDR2 FQGNSA, per germline. The CDR3 runs to 17 residues. CDR3 in DNA: TGTGCCAGCAGCTTCTTCCCTGCGGGGAGCTCCTACAATGAGCAGTTCTTC. Its translation: CASSFFPAGSSYNEQFF.

The CDR3 is CASRGGVNEKLFF. CDR3 nucleotide sequence: TGTGCCAGCAGGGGGGGAGTTAATGAAAAACTGTTTTTT. V usage is TRBV13 and J usage is TRBJ1-4, with a weak D call TRBD1 (5 bases). Germline loops: CDR1 PRHDT, CDR2 FYEKMQ (reference sequence). The length of the CDR3 is 13 residues. V dropped 6 bases and J dropped 4 bases, with 9 bases sitting between them.

V gene TRBV19 combines with J gene TRBJ2-3, with TRBD2 identical over 8 bases. V lost 3 bases and J lost 7; bases outside the gene matches: 15. Per the germline V gene, CDR1 is LNHDA and CDR2 is SQIVND (reference sequence). This CDR3 has 17 residues. Written as DNA, the CDR3 is TGTGCCAGTAGTATTAGGTCGGGACTAGGGTCCATGAATACGCAGTATTTT. Amino acids: CASSIRSGLGSMNTQYF.

The DNA for the CDR3 is TGTGCCAGCACCAAGACTAGCGGCTCCTACAATGAGCAGTTCTTC. This gives the protein CASTKTSGSYNEQFF. The chain couples TRBV7-2 to TRBJ2-1; 9 bases are a match to TRBD2. The junction had 4 bases not matched to a gene; V was cut back by 7 bases and J by 0 bases. The CDR3 totals 15 residues. The V gene's germline CDR1 is SGHTA and CDR2 FQGNSA.

This clone was detected only a few times. The chain joins TRBV28 to TRBJ2-3, with 12 bases fitting TRBD1. Germline values: CDR1 MDHEN, CDR2 SYDVKM. CDR3 length equals 17 residues. The junction had 11 bases not matched to a gene; V was cut back by 6 bases and J by 4 bases. CDR3 amino acids: CASRSTVGTGGADTQYF. The CDR3 region has the DNA TGTGCCAGCAGATCGACGGTAGGGACAGGGGGCGCAGATACGCAGTATTTT.

The chain uses TRBV10-2 and TRBJ1-1, with D maybe TRBD1 (5 bases). Germline V gene data show CDR1 as WSHSY and CDR2 as SAAADI. V gave up 0 bases and J gave up 4 bases, with 6 bases separating them. There are 13 residues in the CDR3. The CDR3 sequence: CASSESRGTEAFF. As DNA, the CDR3 is TGCGCCAGCAGTGAGTCAAGGGGCACTGAAGCTTTCTTT.

V is TRBV30 and J is TRBJ2-3; 9 bases align to TRBD2. The germline V gene encodes CDR1 GTSNPN and CDR2 SVGIG (reference sequence). Unmatched junction bases numbered 3, after V lost 4 bases and J lost 4 bases. The CDR3 is 13 residues long. CDR3 region: CAWTSGMADTQYF. Here the CDR3 DNA reads TGTGCCTGGACTAGCGGGATGGCAGATACGCAGTATTTT.